These 30 T cell receptor beta chains were sequenced from one sample in a study of blood T cells in healthy people across ages. Then a second PCR, running about 7 to 11 cycles, was carried out with a sample-barcoded 5' primer and a J-beta primer mix. TCRdb reanalysed the 5' RACE reads using MiXCR and keeps one entry per CDR3 protein. The data show 1.5 million to 2 million distinct CDR3 sequences, approximately 30% seen once. The sequencing input was blood. The receptors stem from a young woman in good health.

The rearrangement uses TRBV5-6 and TRBJ2-2, with 11 bases lining up with TRBD1. The germline V gene encodes CDR1 SGHDT and CDR2 YYEEEE. The CDR3 sequence is 14 residues long. The V and J ends lost 6 bases and 6 bases, in that order; junction bases with no gene match: 4. The CDR3 DNA is TGTGCCAGCATCAGGGACAGGGGGTCCGGGGAGCTGTTTTTT. Amino acid sequence: CASIRDRGSGELFF.

V gene TRBV7-2 combines with J gene TRBJ2-5, with 8 bases lining up with TRBD2. Germline CDR1 SGHTA, CDR2 FQGNSA. The CDR3 is made up of 16 amino acids. J lost 0 bases, V lost 9 bases, and 12 bases had no gene match. CDR3: CASRRASGGHQETQYF. The CDR3 coding sequence is TGTGCCAGTCGACGGGCCAGCGGGGGACACCAAGAGACCCAGTACTTC.

The chain couples TRBV29-1 to TRBJ2-3, with 11 bases fitting TRBD1. The CDR3 sequence is 15 residues long. Trimming cost V 2 bases and J 3 bases; bases outside gene matches: 4. Per the germline V gene, CDR1 is SQVTM and CDR2 is ANQGSEA. CDR3 residues: CSVERGTGGTDTQYF. The CDR3 coding sequence is TGCAGCGTTGAACGAGGGACAGGGGGAACAGATACGCAGTATTTT.

At least ten counts were recorded for this clonotype. The chain links TRBV12-3 or TRBV12-4 to TRBJ1-2; weak D call: TRBD1 (5 bases). V gave up 11 bases and J gave up 7 bases, with 14 bases separating them. The CDR3 runs 11 residues. The CDR3 spells CARGDAFGYTF. CDR3 DNA: TGTGCCCGGGGGGACGCCTTTGGCTACACCTTC.

This chain joins TRBV20-1 and TRBJ2-1; D call uncertain. There are 13 residues in the CDR3. Germline V lookup: CDR1 DFQATT, CDR2 SNEGSKA (reference sequence). Trimming took off 5 bases at V and 5 bases at J, with 13 bases between the two ends. The CDR3 region has the DNA TGCAGTGCTTACTCAACAAGAGACAATGAGCAGTTCTTC. It codes for CSAYSTRDNEQFF.

The gene calls are TRBV7-9 and TRBJ2-3, with unresolved D. The CDR3 is 10 amino acids. Trimming pared 5 bases from V and 8 bases from J, leaving 5 bases between. Germline V lookup: CDR1 SEHNR, CDR2 FQNEAQ (reference sequence). CDR3 sequence reads: CASSPGTQYF. CDR3 coding DNA: TGTGCCAGCAGCCCAGGTACGCAGTATTTT.

Points on this clonotype: An end of the junction differs from the germline gene, which may be a read error. This chain connects TRBV6-2 or TRBV6-3 to TRBJ2-1; a weak D match, TRBD2 (6 bases). Germline CDR1 is MNHEY and CDR2 is SVGEGT. The CDR3 spans 19 residues. Here the CDR3 reads CANSYDAGFGGAGYNEQFF. CDR3 nucleotides: TGTGCCAACAGTTATGATGCGGGATTCGGAGGGGCAGGCTACAATGAGCAGTTCTTC.

The rearrangement links TRBV7-2 to TRBJ1-5; 7 nucleotides agree with TRBD1. The CDR3 is 14 residues long. CDR1 is SGHTA and CDR2 is FQGNSA in the germline V gene. The V segment lost 4 bases and the J segment 9 bases; nucleotides outside the gene matches: 9. The DNA for the CDR3 is TGTGCCAGCAGCTACCGGGACAGTGACGCGCCCCAGCATTTT. It yields the protein CASSYRDSDAPQHF.

This clonotype turned up a few times. The rearrangement uses TRBV7-2 and TRBJ2-7; the match to TRBD1 covers 9 bases. The J call could be wrong; TRBJ2-5 is a better fit for the DNA end. From germline, CDR1 is SGHTA and CDR2 FQGNSA. The CDR3 sequence is 15 residues long. The CDR3 DNA reads TGTGCCAGCAGCTCCCAGACAGGGGGGGTCGAGACCCAGTACTTC. Its protein product is CASSSQTGGVETQYF.

This clonotype was counted at least ten times. This chain links TRBV20-1 with TRBJ2-4, with a possible D match to TRBD2 (7 bases). Germline V gene lookup returns CDR1 DFQATT and CDR2 SNEGSKA (reference sequence). Trimming removed 5 bases from V and 1 base from J, with 15 bases in between. The CDR3 runs to 15 residues. This CDR3 is CSAGGGGFAKNIQYF. CDR3 nucleotide sequence: TGCAGTGCTGGGGGCGGGGGCTTTGCCAAAAACATTCAGTACTTC.

The sample holds many counts of this clonotype. The chain has TRBV7-2 and TRBJ2-1; 7 bases map to TRBD1. This CDR3 comprises 15 residues. Germline V gives CDR1 SGHTA, CDR2 FQGNSA. The junction had 8 bases not matched to a gene; V was cut back by 3 bases and J by 6 bases. CDR3 amino acids: CASSFTGEPFNEQFF. In DNA, the CDR3 is TGTGCCAGCAGCTTTACAGGGGAACCCTTCAATGAGCAGTTCTTC.

The chain recombines TRBV5-6 with TRBJ2-6; the D gene is possibly TRBD1 (5 bases). The germline gives CDR1 SGHDT, CDR2 YYEEEE. CDR3 length: 17 residues. Between the trimmed V and J ends, which lost 0 bases and 2 bases, there was a span of 12 bases. CDR3 residues: CASSLGGHSPGANVLTF. The CDR3 region has the DNA TGTGCCAGCAGCTTGGGAGGACACTCCCCTGGGGCCAACGTCCTGACTTTC.

This sequence joins TRBV7-3 and TRBJ2-4; D may correspond to TRBD1 or TRBD2 (6 bases each). TRBJ2-7 explains the end of the DNA better; the J call may be wrong. The CDR3 totals 15 residues. Germline V lookup: CDR1 SGHTA, CDR2 FQGTGA. The CDR3 reads CASSSGVGGQYEQYF. CDR3 in DNA: TGTGCCAGCAGCTCCGGGGTGGGGGGCCAGTACGAGCAGTACTTC.

The V and J genes are TRBV12-3 or TRBV12-4 and TRBJ2-2, with D perhaps TRBD1 or TRBD2 (5 bases each). With 10 bases removed from V and 0 bases from J, the gap between germline ends came to 18 bases. The CDR3 contains 16 residues. DNA of the CDR3: TGTGCCATCCGCCCTTTGGGGGTTTCGAACACCGGGGAGCTGTTTTTT. Its protein is CAIRPLGVSNTGELFF.

This clonotype has a handful of counts. The J gene is TRBJ2-7, the V gene TRBV3-1; 7 positions agree with TRBD1. V was pared by 1 base and J by 2 bases, with 2 bases of the junction left unmatched. Germline CDR1 reads LGHDT; CDR2 reads YNNKEL (reference sequence). The CDR3 is 14 residues long. CDR3 nucleotides: TGTGCCAGCAGCCAAGTGGACAGGCCCTACGAGCAGTACTTC. This codes for CASSQVDRPYEQYF.

This clonotype was counted between two and nine times. This sequence joins TRBV28 and TRBJ2-3, with 7 bases matching TRBD1. V was pared by 6 bases and J by 1 base, with 7 bases of the junction left unmatched. CDR3 size: 15 residues. Germline V CDR1 and CDR2: MDHEN, SYDVKM. CDR3 in amino acids: CASSPDRAGTDTQYF. CDR3 nucleotides: TGTGCCAGCAGCCCTGACAGGGCCGGCACAGATACGCAGTATTTT.

As for this clonotype: A much bigger clone sits one base away, suggesting this may be a read error. This rearrangement joins TRBV6-2 or TRBV6-3 to TRBJ2-7; D unclear. The germline V gene encodes CDR1 MNHEY and CDR2 SVGEGT. V was cut by 2 bases and J by 0 bases, with 14 bases left in between. This CDR3 has 16 residues. As DNA, the CDR3 is TGTGCCAGCAGTTACCCCACTGGCGGCAACTCCTACGAGCAGTACTTC. This codes for CASSYPTGGNSYEQYF.

The chain links TRBV7-2 to TRBJ1-1; 7 bases line up with TRBD1. With 5 bases clipped from V and 4 bases from J, the junction kept 7 bases outside the gene matches. This CDR3 spans 14 amino acids. Germline CDR1 and CDR2: SGHTA and FQGNSA. The CDR3 sequence: CASSPQGRATEAFF. The CDR3 region has the DNA TGTGCCAGCAGCCCACAGGGGAGGGCCACTGAAGCTTTCTTT.

This clonotype has a handful of counts. The chain couples TRBV3-1 to TRBJ1-5, with D perhaps TRBD1 (5 bases). The CDR3 length is 12 residues. Per the germline V gene, CDR1 is LGHDT and CDR2 is YNNKEL (reference sequence). Trimming cost V 2 bases and J 7 bases, with 6 bases left between them. The CDR3 sequence: CASSQPGQPQHF. CDR3 DNA sequence: TGTGCCAGCAGCCAACCAGGGCAGCCCCAGCATTTT.

The V call is TRBV12-3 or TRBV12-4, the J call TRBJ2-3, with 8 bases fitting TRBD2. This CDR3 is 14 amino acids long. The V and J ends lost 6 bases and 6 bases, in that order; junction bases with no gene match: 8. The CDR3 reads CASRGQGLGDTQYF. The CDR3 region has the DNA TGTGCCAGCAGGGGGCAGGGACTAGGGGATACGCAGTATTTT.

This clonotype was picked up a small number of times. The chain has TRBV30 and TRBJ2-5, with D unresolved. The J call could be wrong; TRBJ2-7 is a better fit for the DNA end. CDR1 and CDR2 (germline): GTSNPN, SVGIG (reference sequence). The CDR3 length is 13 residues. Here the CDR3 DNA reads TGTGCCTGGAGTGGGAGTCAAGGTTTCGAGCAGTACTTC. Its protein product is CAWSGSQGFEQYF.

The chain employs TRBV12-3 or TRBV12-4 and TRBJ2-1; TRBD2 aligns across 10 bases. The CDR3 runs 15 residues. After removal of 7 bases from V and 7 bases from J, the junction contained 10 bases not matched to a gene. The CDR3 reads CASTQSGGALNEQFF. The CDR3 nucleotides are TGTGCCAGCACCCAAAGCGGGGGGGCCCTGAATGAGCAGTTCTTC.

V and J are TRBV29-1 and TRBJ2-3; TRBD1 agrees at 7 bases. The V segment lost 2 bases and the J segment 2 bases; nucleotides outside the gene matches: 10. Germline assignment: CDR1 SQVTM and CDR2 ANQGSEA. CDR3 size: 16 residues. The CDR3 DNA sequence: TGCAGCGTTGAAAATGTTCAGGGGGTCTTCACAGATACGCAGTATTTT. As protein: CSVENVQGVFTDTQYF.

This clonotype has only a few counts. In DNA, the CDR3 is TGCGCCAGCAGCTTGGTACAGTCTGGGGCCAACGTCCTGACTTTC. Encoded protein: CASSLVQSGANVLTF. The J gene is TRBJ2-6, the V gene TRBV5-1; D is unresolved. Germline CDR1 and CDR2: SGHRS and YFSETQ. This CDR3 is built from 15 residues. Trimming left V 0 bases short and J 1 base short, with 5 bases between.

The V and J genes are TRBV6-2 or TRBV6-3 and TRBJ2-1; 10 nucleotides match TRBD2. Trimming took 7 bases from V and 5 from J; bases not matched to a gene: 14. Looked up from germline, CDR1 is MNHEY and CDR2 is SVGEGT. The CDR3 spans 17 residues. The CDR3 loop is CASIGAEPGTSDNEQFF. The DNA of the CDR3 is TGTGCCAGCATAGGGGCCGAGCCCGGGACTAGCGACAATGAGCAGTTCTTC.

Concerning this clonotype itself: Sequence at one end of the junction differs from germline and may be a read error. The rearrangement uses TRBV12-3 or TRBV12-4 and TRBJ1-2, with 7 bases lining up with TRBD1. The CDR3 totals 14 residues. CDR3 region: CVSKRQGSNYGYTF. The CDR3 DNA is TGTGTCAGCAAAAGACAGGGATCTAACTATGGCTACACCTTC.

This clonotype was detected a few times. The chain has TRBV2 and TRBJ2-3; TRBD2 might be the D (7 bases). Per germline, CDR1 SNHLY and CDR2 FYNNEI. CDR3 length: 15 amino acids. V shed 4 bases and J shed 5 bases, with 16 bases lying between them. The CDR3 region has the DNA TGTGCCAGCAGTGGACCCAGCGGGACACAAGATACGCAGTATTTT. It yields the protein CASSGPSGTQDTQYF.

This rearrangement joins TRBV4-3 to TRBJ2-7; D perhaps matches TRBD2 (5 bases). The germline V gene has CDR1 LGHNA and CDR2 YSLEER. Between the trimmed V and J ends, which lost 0 bases and 2 bases, there was a span of 11 bases. The CDR3 loop spans 15 amino acids. The CDR3, as DNA: TGCGCCAGCAGCCAAGATCGTCACGGGACCTACGAGCAGTACTTC. Protein: CASSQDRHGTYEQYF.

The rearrangement joins TRBV11-2 to TRBJ2-5; D ambiguous. The CDR3 totals 13 residues. Germline V gene sequence: CDR1 SGHAT, CDR2 FQNNGV. Trimming pared 3 bases from V and 5 bases from J, leaving 10 bases between. The CDR3 DNA follows: TGTGCCAGCAGCTTCGGAATGTCGGAGACCCAGTACTTC. Residues: CASSFGMSETQYF.

The chain joins TRBV7-3 to TRBJ2-3, with D maybe TRBD2 (6 bases). Germline-derived CDR1 and CDR2 are SGHTA and FQGTGA. This CDR3 region has 16 residues. The V and J ends lost 1 base and 2 bases respectively, with 13 bases between them. This CDR3 reads CASSLKGGTPTDTQYF. The DNA for the CDR3 is TGTGCCAGCAGCTTAAAGGGCGGGACCCCCACAGATACGCAGTATTTT.